Following are 2 T cell receptor beta chains from one sample sequenced in a study of CD8+CD57+ T cells in acquired aplastic anemia. The patients chosen for sequencing had shown expansion of CD8+CD57+ cells (detected by flow cytometry). Investigators profiled TCR beta VDJ and CDR3 from genomic DNA template. TCRdb passed the reads through MiXCR, listing each CDR3 protein once. The sample shows approximately 260,000 distinct CDR3 sequences, approximately 80% of them seen only once. The sample comprised sorted CD4+, CD8+, or CD8+CD57+ T cells (not recorded which) from PBMCs. Every receptor here comes from a human donor with aplastic anemia.

The rearrangement joins TRBV2 to TRBJ1-1, with no clear D. This CDR3 is 13 amino acids long. CDR1 is SNHLY, CDR2 FYNNEI, per germline. Trimming stripped 3 bases from V and 1 base from J, with 6 bases between. CDR3 in DNA: TGTGCCAGCAGTGAGGACGGGAACACTGAAGCTTTCTTT. Translating it yields CASSEDGNTEAFF.

As for this clonotype: Mismatch with germline at one junction end may stem from a read error. The chain couples TRBV7-9 to TRBJ1-6, with D tentatively TRBD1 (6 bases). This CDR3 spans 14 amino acids. Germline V lookup: CDR1 SEHNR, CDR2 FQNEAQ (reference sequence). CDR3: CASRPTQGTPEPQF. The CDR3 DNA follows: TGTGCCAGCAGACCCACCCAGGGGACCCCAGAGCCCCAGTTT.